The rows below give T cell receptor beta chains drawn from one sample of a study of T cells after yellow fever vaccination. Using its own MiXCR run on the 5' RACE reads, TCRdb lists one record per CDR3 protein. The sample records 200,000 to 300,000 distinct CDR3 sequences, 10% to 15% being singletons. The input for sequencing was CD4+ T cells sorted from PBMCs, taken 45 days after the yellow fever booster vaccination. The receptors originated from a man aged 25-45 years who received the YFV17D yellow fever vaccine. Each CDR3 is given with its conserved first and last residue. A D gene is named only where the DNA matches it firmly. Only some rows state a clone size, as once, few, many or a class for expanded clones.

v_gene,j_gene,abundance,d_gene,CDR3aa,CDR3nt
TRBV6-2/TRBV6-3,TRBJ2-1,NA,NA,CASSRTGFYNEQFF,TGTGCCAGCAGTCGAACAGGGTTCTACAATGAGCAGTTCTTC
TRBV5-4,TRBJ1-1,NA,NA,CASSLVTGTEAFF,TGTGCCAGCAGCTTGGTAACGGGGACTGAAGCTTTCTTT
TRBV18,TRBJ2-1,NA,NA,CASLARQASSYNEQFF,TGTGCCAGCCTCGCCAGACAGGCGAGCTCCTACAATGAGCAGTTCTTC
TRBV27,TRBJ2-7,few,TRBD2,CASSISGLAGPAGEQYF,TGTGCCAGCAGTATATCAGGACTAGCGGGCCCAGCGGGCGAGCAGTACTTC
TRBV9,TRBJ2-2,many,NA,CASSVESRTGELFF,TGTGCCAGCAGCGTAGAATCCAGAACCGGGGAGCTGTTTTTT
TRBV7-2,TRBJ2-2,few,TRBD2,CASSPEGLAGRLFF,TGTGCCAGCAGCCCCGAGGGACTAGCGGGAAGGTTGTTTTTT
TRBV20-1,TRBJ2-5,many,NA,CSARRETQYF,TGCAGTGCTAGGCGGGAGACCCAGTACTTC
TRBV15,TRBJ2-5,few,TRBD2,CATSKLAGGETQYF,TGTGCCACCAGCAAACTAGCGGGAGGTGAGACCCAGTACTTC
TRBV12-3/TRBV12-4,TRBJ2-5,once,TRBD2,CASSMYKGLAGRSETQYF,TGTGCCAGCAGTATGTACAAGGGACTAGCGGGAAGGAGTGAGACCCAGTACTTC
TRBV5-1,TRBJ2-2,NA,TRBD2,CASSGGVAGDRELFF,TGCGCCAGCAGCGGGGGAGTCGCGGGGGACCGGGAGCTGTTTTTT
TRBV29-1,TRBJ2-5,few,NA,CSVVGETQYF,TGCAGCGTGGTGGGTGAGACCCAGTACTTC
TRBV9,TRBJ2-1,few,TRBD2,CASSSSGRMYNEQFF,TGTGCCAGCAGTTCTAGCGGGAGGATGTACAATGAGCAGTTCTTC
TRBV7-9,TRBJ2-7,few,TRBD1,CASSPMGQGAYEQYF,TGTGCCAGCAGCCCAATGGGACAGGGGGCCTACGAGCAGTACTTC
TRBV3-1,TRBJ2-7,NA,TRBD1,CASSQDPGQGREQYF,TGTGCCAGCAGCCAGGACCCCGGACAGGGGCGCGAGCAGTACTTC
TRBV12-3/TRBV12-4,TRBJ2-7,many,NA,CASSRTLSSYEQYF,TGTGCCAGCAGTAGGACCCTTAGCTCCTACGAGCAGTACTTC
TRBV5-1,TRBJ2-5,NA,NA,CASSLGGQRQETQYF,TGCGCCAGCAGCTTGGGAGGACAGCGCCAAGAGACCCAGTACTTC
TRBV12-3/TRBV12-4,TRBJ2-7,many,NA,CASSLGVSYEQYF,TGTGCCAGCAGTTTGGGGGTGTCCTACGAGCAGTACTTC
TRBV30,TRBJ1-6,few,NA,CAWGSGGNSPLHF,TGTGCCTGGGGGTCCGGAGGTAATTCACCCCTCCACTTT
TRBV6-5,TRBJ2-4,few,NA,CASSSLGQGLGAKNIQYF,TGTGCCAGCAGTTCCCTTGGTCAGGGCCTGGGAGCCAAAAACATTCAGTACTTC
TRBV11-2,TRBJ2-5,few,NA,CASSLREGTAKETQYF,TGTGCCAGCAGCTTGCGCGAGGGGACGGCTAAAGAGACCCAGTACTTC
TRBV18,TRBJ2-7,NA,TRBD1,CASSSNRDRGSEQYF,TGTGCCAGCTCATCTAACCGGGACAGGGGCTCCGAGCAGTACTTC
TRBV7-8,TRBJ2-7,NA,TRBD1,CASSLAPKRTGGYEQYF,TGTGCCAGCAGCTTAGCCCCGAAGAGGACAGGGGGCTACGAGCAGTACTTC
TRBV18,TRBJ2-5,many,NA,CASSPQETQYF,TGTGCCAGCAGCCCTCAAGAGACCCAGTACTTC
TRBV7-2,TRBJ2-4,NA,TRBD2,CASSPSSGENIQYF,TGTGCCAGCAGCCCGTCTAGCGGAGAAAACATTCAGTACTTC
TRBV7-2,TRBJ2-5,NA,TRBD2,CASSAETSGYRGETQYF,TGTGCCAGCAGCGCCGAGACTAGCGGTTACCGGGGGGAGACCCAGTACTTC
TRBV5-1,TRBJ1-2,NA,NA,CASSFVGSLNYGYTF,TGCGCCAGCAGCTTCGTTGGATCCCTGAACTATGGCTACACCTTC
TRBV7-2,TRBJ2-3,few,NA,CASSRSLAVTDTQYF,TGTGCCAGCAGCCGAAGCTTAGCGGTCACAGATACGCAGTATTTT
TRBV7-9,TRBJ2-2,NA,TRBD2,CATHSGRASTGELFF,TGTGCCACCCATAGCGGGAGGGCCAGCACCGGGGAGCTGTTTTTT
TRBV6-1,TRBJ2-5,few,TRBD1,CASKEHLGQTQETQYF,TGTGCCAGCAAAGAACATCTGGGACAGACTCAAGAGACCCAGTACTTC
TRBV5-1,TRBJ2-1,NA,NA,CASKVFGESYNEQFF,TGCGCCAGCAAGGTGTTTGGTGAATCCTACAATGAGCAGTTCTTC